What follows are 21 T cell receptor beta chains derived from one specimen sequenced in a study of cytomegalovirus exposure and HLA in healthy donors. Primers: 60 Vbeta forward and 13 Jbeta reverse. Generated by immunoSEQ multiplex PCR, the TCRdb table keeps only in-frame clones and is missing some. The data contain some 150,000 clones, around three quarters of them singletons. Specimen: PBMCs. These receptors all stem from a woman aged 25 to 39 in good health and CMV-seronegative.

The chain uses TRBV4-2 and TRBJ2-4; TRBD2 might be the D (5 bases). The CDR3 runs 17 residues. V lost 0 bases and J 0 bases, leaving 12 bases between the germline ends. Germline-derived CDR1 and CDR2 are LGHNA and YNFKEQ. The CDR3 sequence: CASSQDMASGAKNIQYF. Here the CDR3 DNA reads TGTGCCAGCAGCCAAGATATGGCCAGCGGAGCCAAAAACATTCAGTACTTC.

The chain links TRBV7-9 to TRBJ2-1; 9 bases agree with TRBD2. Germline trimming cut 5 bases from V and 4 bases from J; bases unmatched to any gene: 9. CDR1 and CDR2 (germline): SEHNR, FQNEAQ (reference sequence). The CDR3 sequence is 16 residues long. The CDR3 nucleotides read TGTGCCAGCAGCCCCTACGCTAGCGGGGAGTACAATGAGCAGTTCTTC. This sequence encodes CASSPYASGEYNEQFF.

The chain couples TRBV5-1 to TRBJ1-6; perhaps TRBD1 as D (6 bases). The CDR3 totals 16 residues. The V and J ends lost 4 bases and 3 bases respectively, with 14 bases between them. Germline V CDR1 and CDR2: SGHRS, YFSETQ. The CDR3 reads CASSMGPRGYNSPLHF. CDR3 DNA: TGCGCCAGCAGCATGGGCCCCAGGGGCTATAATTCACCCCTCCACTTT.

The chain has TRBV27 and TRBJ2-3, with a possible D match to TRBD2 (7 bases). Trimming shortened V by 4 bases and J by 5 bases, and 13 bases separated the two germline ends. The CDR3 is 14 amino acids. Germline CDR1 MNHEY, CDR2 SMNVEV (reference sequence). CDR3 nucleotides: TGTGCCAGCAGTTCGGGGGAGGGGGTAGATACGCAGTATTTT. It specifies CASSSGEGVDTQYF.

With respect to this clone: This same CDR3 is encoded by further DNA sequences in the sample. The genes are TRBV29-1 and TRBJ1-2, with 11 nucleotides matching TRBD1. This CDR3 is 13 amino acids long. J was trimmed by 2 bases and V by 6 bases; bases with no gene match: 2. The germline V gene encodes CDR1 SQVTM and CDR2 ANQGSEA. In DNA, the CDR3 is TGCAGCGTGAGGGACAGGGGGAACTATGGCTACACCTTC. Translated, it gives CSVRDRGNYGYTF.

The rearrangement uses TRBV5-1 and TRBJ2-1; TRBD2 matches 9 bases. The CDR3 covers 16 residues. The junction had 13 bases not matched to a gene; V was cut back by 4 bases and J by 8 bases. Germline loops: CDR1 SGHRS, CDR2 YFSETQ. The CDR3: CASSSSRSGSFHEQFF. For the CDR3, the DNA is TGCGCCAGCAGCAGCAGTCGTAGCGGGAGTTTTCATGAGCAGTTCTTC. The entire variable domain, with the rest obtained from reference TRBV5-1 and TRBJ2-1, is as follows: KAGVTQTPRYLIKTRGQQVTLSCSPISGHRSVSWYQQTPGQGLQFLFEYFSETQRNKGNFPGRFSGRQFSNSRSEMNVSTLELGDSALYLCASSSSRSGSFHEQFFGPGTRLTVL.

The genes are TRBV2 and TRBJ1-4, with D perhaps matching TRBD1 (5 bases). Germline V gives CDR1 SNHLY, CDR2 FYNNEI. CDR3 length equals 14 residues. Deletions cut 6 bases from V and 8 bases from J, with 16 bases between. CDR3 amino acids: CASRLVLGREKLFF. The CDR3 DNA sequence: TGTGCCAGCAGATTGGTCCTGGGGCGGGAAAAACTGTTTTTT. The complete variable domain, with remaining parts taken from reference TRBV2 and TRBJ1-4, reads EPEVTQTPSHQVTQMGQEVILRCVPISNHLYFYWYRQILGQKVEFLVSFYNNEISEKSEIFDDQFSVERPDGSNFTLKIRSTKLEDSAMYFCASRLVLGREKLFFGSGTQLSVL.

This chain uses TRBV5-1 with TRBJ1-1, with 11 bases lining up with TRBD1. The CDR3 consists of 16 residues. V shed 1 base and J 5 bases; nucleotides not matched to a gene: 7. Per the germline V gene, CDR1 is SGHRS and CDR2 is YFSETQ. This CDR3 reads CASSLYHGTGGTEAFF. In nucleotides, the CDR3 is TGCGCCAGCAGCTTGTATCATGGGACAGGGGGAACTGAAGCTTTCTTT.

The V and J genes are TRBV4-2 and TRBJ2-1; D is perhaps TRBD1 (5 bases). Germline V lookup: CDR1 LGHNA, CDR2 YNFKEQ. The V end lost 1 base, the J end lost 9 bases, and 19 bases lay between the germline ends. The CDR3 loop spans 16 amino acids. CDR3 sequence reads: CASSQGGAGQIIEQFF. In DNA form, the CDR3 reads TGTGCCAGCAGCCAAGGCGGCGCAGGGCAGATCATTGAGCAGTTCTTC.

CDR3 nucleotides: TGTGCCAGCAGCCCTCACGGCGGGAGGGTACCAGATACGCAGTATTTT. Amino acid sequence: CASSPHGGRVPDTQYF. The chain recombines TRBV9 with TRBJ2-3, with TRBD2 matching 9 bases. V trimming: 4 bases; J trimming: 4 bases; junction bases outside the gene matches: 10. The CDR3 totals 16 residues. In germline, CDR1 is SGDLS, CDR2 YYNGEE.

The chain uses TRBV27 and TRBJ1-1, with D possibly matching TRBD1 (5 bases). The CDR3 runs to 12 residues. The germline V and J ends were trimmed by 5 bases and 4 bases, with 8 bases remaining between them. The germline CDR1 and CDR2 sequences are MNHEY and SMNVEV (reference sequence). The CDR3 sequence: CASSRRGTEAFF. CDR3 DNA: TGTGCCAGCAGTAGAAGGGGCACTGAAGCTTTCTTT.

The chain employs TRBV5-1 and TRBJ2-5; TRBD2 matches at 8 bases. The CDR3 loop spans 15 amino acids. Trimming cost V 4 bases and J 2 bases; bases outside gene matches: 7. CDR1 is SGHRS, CDR2 YFSETQ, per germline. The CDR3 is CASSDPGGGQETQYF. The CDR3 DNA follows: TGCGCCAGCAGCGATCCCGGGGGGGGGCAAGAGACCCAGTACTTC.

The chain carries TRBV19 and TRBJ1-6; a weak D match, TRBD1 (6 bases). Germline V gene sequence: CDR1 LNHDA, CDR2 SQIVND (reference sequence). The CDR3 runs 12 residues. The germline V and J ends were trimmed by 6 bases and 10 bases, with 10 bases remaining between them. This CDR3 is CASSTGSSPLHF. CDR3 DNA: TGTGCCAGTAGCACAGGGTCGTCACCCCTCCACTTT.

The chain is built from TRBV5-6 and TRBJ2-3; possibly TRBD2 for D (6 bases). Germline V lookup: CDR1 SGHDT, CDR2 YYEEEE. The CDR3 has 15 amino acids. The ends were cut back, 0 bases at V and 6 bases at J, with 14 bases in the middle. The CDR3: CASSLEASAGDTQYF. CDR3 coding DNA: TGTGCCAGCAGCTTGGAGGCTAGCGCAGGGGATACGCAGTATTTT.

The table lists this clone with a few counts. The chain couples TRBV6-5 to TRBJ1-2, with 7 bases matching TRBD1. After removal of 6 bases from V and 3 bases from J, the junction contained 7 bases not matched to a gene. CDR3 size: 14 residues. Germline loops: CDR1 MNHEY, CDR2 SVGAGI. This CDR3 is CASSSTGRYYGYTF. CDR3 DNA: TGTGCCAGCAGCTCGACAGGGCGATACTATGGCTACACCTTC.

The J gene is TRBJ2-1, the V gene TRBV10-3, with 8 bases aligning to TRBD1. The CDR3 spans 20 residues. V lost 2 bases to trimming and J lost 2 bases; unmatched junction nucleotides: 17. From germline, CDR1 is ENHRY and CDR2 SYGVKD. The CDR3 sequence is CAISEHPGQVRQRPYNEQFF. The CDR3 DNA follows: TGTGCCATCAGTGAGCACCCGGGACAGGTCCGCCAAAGGCCCTACAATGAGCAGTTCTTC.

This chain links TRBV6-1 with TRBJ1-2; 8 nucleotides agree with TRBD1. The germline V gene has CDR1 MNHNS and CDR2 SASEGT. The junction had 12 bases not matched to a gene; V was cut back by 4 bases and J by 2 bases. The CDR3 runs to 17 residues. The CDR3 region has the DNA TGTGCCAGCAGTGCGGGACAGGTCGAGAGCACAAACTATGGCTACACCTTC. Translating it yields CASSAGQVESTNYGYTF.

The V call is TRBV13, the J call TRBJ2-1; TRBD1 is a possible D gene (6 bases). Trimming cost V 6 bases and J 2 bases, with 17 bases left between them. This CDR3 spans 16 amino acids. The germline gives CDR1 PRHDT, CDR2 FYEKMQ (reference sequence). The CDR3 DNA reads as TGTGCCAGCAGACCCAAGGACAGCAATACCTACAATGAGCAGTTCTTC. This sequence encodes CASRPKDSNTYNEQFF.

This clone showed up just once. The chain joins TRBV28 to TRBJ2-6, with 9 bases matching TRBD1. The V and J ends lost 9 bases and 1 base, in that order; junction bases with no gene match: 7. The germline V gene encodes CDR1 MDHEN and CDR2 SYDVKM. This CDR3 has 16 amino acids. The CDR3 DNA reads TGTGCCAGTACAGGGGGCCCCCCTTCTGGGGCCAACGTCCTGACTTTC. Translation gives CASTGGPPSGANVLTF.

This clone was picked up a small number of times. The chain couples TRBV27 to TRBJ1-5, with D possibly TRBD1 on 5 matching bases. The V end lost 3 bases, the J end lost 7 bases, and 13 bases lay between the germline ends. Per germline, CDR1 MNHEY and CDR2 SMNVEV (reference sequence). The CDR3 runs to 14 residues. The CDR3 is CASSFWGPGQPQHF. The DNA of the CDR3 is TGTGCCAGCAGTTTTTGGGGCCCTGGGCAGCCCCAGCATTTT.

The chain has TRBV7-3 and TRBJ2-7; 7 nucleotides align to TRBD2. The trim removed 5 bases at V and 3 bases at J, leaving 7 bases unmatched. CDR1 is SGHTA, CDR2 FQGTGA, per germline. This CDR3 is built from 14 residues. The CDR3 DNA is TGTGCCAGCAGCCCCCATGCGGGAGACTACGAGCAGTACTTC. Its translation: CASSPHAGDYEQYF.